This is a list of T cell receptor beta chains from one sample in a study of blood T cell repertoires in COVID-19. TCRdb keeps only in-frame clones here, not all; method: immunoSEQ multiplex PCR. The repertoire holds roughly 97,000 clones, with around 86% as singletons. The sequenced sample was peripheral blood. These receptors were taken from a man aged 50 to 60 with acute or convalescent COVID-19. The CDR3 runs from the conserved cysteine through the conserved F or W. The order of the fields is clone size, D gene, J gene, V gene, CDR3 protein, CDR3 DNA. A D gene is named only where the DNA matches it firmly. The listing skips clone size in some rows; elsewhere it reads once, few, many or a size class.

>NA|NA|TRBJ1-5|TRBV4-1
CASSQVGGEPQHF
TGCGCCAGCAGCCAAGTAGGGGGGGAGCCCCAGCATTTT
>NA|TRBD1|TRBJ2-3|TRBV27
CASSLGWDSHTDTQYF
TGTGCCAGCAGTTTAGGGTGGGACAGTCACACAGATACGCAGTATTTT
>once|TRBD1|TRBJ1-2|TRBV5-1
CASSTGTVLEGYTF
TGCGCCAGCAGCACAGGGACAGTCCTGGAAGGCTACACCTTC
>NA|TRBD1|TRBJ1-1|TRBV6-5
CASGQGRGTEAFF
TGTGCCAGCGGACAGGGAAGAGGAACTGAAGCTTTCTTT
>NA|TRBD2|TRBJ2-2|TRBV7-6
CASSSRLAENTGELFF
TGTGCCAGCAGCTCAAGACTAGCTGAGAACACCGGGGAGCTGTTTTTT
>NA|TRBD2|TRBJ2-7|TRBV19
CASSIVAGKYEQYF
TGTGCCAGTAGTATCGTAGCGGGCAAGTACGAGCAGTACTTC
>NA|TRBD2|TRBJ2-7|TRBV23-1
CAFKGGYYEQYF
TGCGCCTTCAAGGGAGGGTACTACGAGCAGTACTTC
>NA|TRBD2|TRBJ2-1|TRBV11-2
CASSLRGGGGSIYEQFF
TGTGCCAGCAGCTTACGCGGGGGAGGCGGGAGTATCTATGAGCAGTTCTTC
>once|NA|TRBJ1-1|TRBV7-9
CASSSQQAMNTEAFF
TGTGCCAGCAGCTCCCAACAGGCGATGAACACTGAAGCTTTCTTT
>NA|NA|TRBJ2-2|TRBV28
CASSRTLASYTGELFF
TGTGCCAGCAGCCGCACTCTAGCGTCTTACACCGGGGAGCTGTTTTTT
>NA|NA|TRBJ2-3|TRBV3-1/TRBV3-2
CASSQGLANTDTQYF
TGTGCCAGCAGCCAAGGGCTAGCGAACACAGATACGCAGTATTTT
>NA|TRBD2|TRBJ2-1|TRBV27
CASSPGGGSYNEQFF
TGTGCCAGCAGTCCGGGGGGGGGCTCCTACAATGAGCAGTTCTTC
>few|TRBD1|TRBJ1-1|TRBV6-2/TRBV6-3
CASSYPTGVTTEAFF
TGTGCCAGCAGTTACCCGACAGGGGTTACCACTGAAGCTTTCTTT
>NA|NA|TRBJ1-6|TRBV7-8
CASSLPGTRSPLHF
TGTGCCAGCAGCTTACCCGGGACACGGTCACCCCTCCACTTT
>NA|NA|TRBJ2-6|TRBV21-1
CASSKTSGRAVTGANVLTF
TGTGCCAGCAGCAAGACTAGCGGGAGGGCCGTAACCGGGGCCAACGTCCTGACTTTC
>NA|NA|TRBJ2-3|TRBV6-5
CASRWTQDTTDTQYF
TGTGCCAGCAGATGGACACAAGATACCACAGATACGCAGTATTTT
>NA|NA|TRBJ2-6|TRBV11-3
CASSAGRGSSGANVLTF
TGTGCCAGCAGCGCCGGCAGGGGCTCCTCTGGGGCCAACGTCCTGACTTTC
>NA|TRBD2|TRBJ2-1|TRBV30
CAWSETSGRAYEQFF
TGTGCCTGGAGTGAGACTAGCGGGAGGGCCTATGAGCAGTTCTTC
>NA|NA|TRBJ2-1|TRBV7-8
CASSLGQLAEQFF
TGTGCCAGCAGCTTAGGACAGTTGGCCGAGCAGTTCTTC